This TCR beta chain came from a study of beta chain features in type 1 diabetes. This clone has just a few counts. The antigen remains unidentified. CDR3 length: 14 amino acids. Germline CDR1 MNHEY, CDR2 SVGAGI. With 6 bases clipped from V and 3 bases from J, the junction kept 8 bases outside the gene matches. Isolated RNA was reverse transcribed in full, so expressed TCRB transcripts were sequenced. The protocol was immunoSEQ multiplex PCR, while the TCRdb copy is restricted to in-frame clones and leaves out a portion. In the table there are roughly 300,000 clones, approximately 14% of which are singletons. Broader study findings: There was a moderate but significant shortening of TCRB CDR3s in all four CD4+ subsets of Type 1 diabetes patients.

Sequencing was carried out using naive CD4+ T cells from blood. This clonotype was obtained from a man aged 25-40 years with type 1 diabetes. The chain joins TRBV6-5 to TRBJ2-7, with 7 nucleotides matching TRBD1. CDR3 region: CASRPGQVFYEQYF. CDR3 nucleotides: TGTGCCAGCAGGCCAGGACAGGTCTTCTACGAGCAGTACTTC.